Listed here are 21 T cell receptor beta chains from one sample, sequenced in a study of blood T cell repertoires in COVID-19. The protocol was immunoSEQ multiplex PCR, while the TCRdb copy is restricted to in-frame clones and leaves out a portion. The sample consists of roughly 30,000 clones, around four fifths of them appearing once. The sequencing sample was made of peripheral blood. The receptors derive from an older man with acute or convalescent COVID-19.

The chain combines TRBV18 with TRBJ1-3; D is uncertain. The CDR3 spans 15 residues. Germline values: CDR1 KGHSH, CDR2 LQKENI. V lost 4 bases, J lost 0 bases, and 10 bases lay in between. The CDR3 region has the DNA TGTGCCAGCTCACTAGAGATGAGCTCTGGAAACACCATATATTTT. Amino acid sequence: CASSLEMSSGNTIYF.

This chain links TRBV2 with TRBJ1-6; D gene ambiguous. Germline values: CDR1 SNHLY, CDR2 FYNNEI. V was clipped by 7 bases and J by 6 bases, with 10 bases between them. This CDR3 comprises 13 residues. This CDR3 is CASIITSNSPLHF. As DNA, the CDR3 is TGTGCCAGCATTATAACATCTAATTCACCCCTCCACTTT.

The J gene is TRBJ1-5, the V gene TRBV18; tentatively, D is TRBD1 (5 bases). Germline V gene lookup returns CDR1 KGHSH and CDR2 LQKENI. Between the trimmed V and J ends, which lost 0 bases and 4 bases, there was a span of 13 bases. This CDR3 contains 16 residues. CDR3 DNA sequence: TGTGCCAGCTCACCACCGGGGGTGGAGGGTAATCAGCCCCAGCATTTT. It yields the protein CASSPPGVEGNQPQHF.

V usage is TRBV4-1 and J usage is TRBJ2-7; TRBD1 aligns across 9 bases. Unmatched junction bases numbered 4, after V lost 3 bases and J lost 1 base. CDR1 is MGHRA and CDR2 is YSYEKL in the germline V gene. The CDR3 is 15 amino acids. This chain's CDR3 is CASSHPTGGSYEQYF. CDR3 nucleotides: TGCGCCAGCAGCCACCCGACAGGGGGTTCCTACGAGCAGTACTTC.

The chain uses TRBV6-2 or TRBV6-3 and TRBJ2-3, with 12 bases aligning to TRBD2. The CDR3 has 18 residues. The trim removed 4 bases at V and 3 bases at J, leaving 11 bases unmatched. CDR1 is MNHEY, CDR2 SVGEGT, per germline. The CDR3 coding sequence is TGTGCCAGCAGTTCCCAATCCCGACTAGCGGGAGAAACAGATACGCAGTATTTT. Amino acid sequence: CASSSQSRLAGETDTQYF.

V gene TRBV6-5 combines with J gene TRBJ1-1, with 7 bases aligning to TRBD1. The ends lost 6 bases at V and 5 bases at J; junction bases unmatched: 6. Germline CDR1 is MNHEY and CDR2 is SVGAGI. This CDR3 region has 13 residues. In nucleotides, the CDR3 is TGTGCCAGCAGCGACAGGGAAGGAACTGAAGCTTTCTTT. This sequence encodes CASSDREGTEAFF.

This chain links TRBV5-1 with TRBJ2-5, with D uncertain. CDR1 and CDR2 from the germline V gene are SGHRS and YFSETQ. This CDR3 has 12 residues. The V end lost 2 bases, the J end lost 5 bases, and 7 bases lay between the germline ends. The CDR3 DNA is TGCGCCAGCAGCTTCGGCGGCGAGACCCAGTACTTC. It is translated as CASSFGGETQYF.

The chain joins TRBV21-1 to TRBJ1-3; no check of the table's D call, TRBD1, against the DNA was made. TRBV21-1 is shown as a pseudogene. The CDR3 is made up of 15 amino acids. The DNA for the CDR3 is TGTGCCAGCAACCAGAGACAGCTACATTGGAACACCATATATTTT. This translates into CASNQRQLHWNTIYF.

The genes are TRBV19 and TRBJ2-4; TRBD2 matches 15 bases. V was clipped by 5 bases and J by 5 bases; unmatched bases: 4. The CDR3 has 16 amino acids. Per the germline V gene, CDR1 is LNHDA and CDR2 is SQIVND (reference sequence). The CDR3 DNA reads TGTGCCAGTAGTGCCGGACTAGCGGGAGGGCAAAACATTCAGTACTTC. It codes for CASSAGLAGGQNIQYF.

J is TRBJ2-5 and V is TRBV28; 8 bases match TRBD2. In germline, CDR1 is MDHEN, CDR2 SYDVKM. The ends lost 6 bases at V and 5 bases at J; junction bases unmatched: 8. CDR3 length: 14 amino acids. CDR3 sequence: CASRDRRGVETQYF. CDR3 nucleotides: TGTGCCAGCAGAGACAGGCGGGGGGTTGAGACCCAGTACTTC.

V and J are TRBV4-3 and TRBJ1-2; the D is unclear. V shed 0 bases and J shed 7 bases, with 21 bases lying between them. Germline assignment: CDR1 LGHNA and CDR2 YSLEER. This CDR3 comprises 17 residues. The CDR3 DNA follows: TGCGCCAGCAGCCAAGATCGTTCTCGTCAGGTCGGAAGTGGCTACACCTTC. This translates into CASSQDRSRQVGSGYTF.

In its sample, this clone was seen a few times. J is TRBJ2-5 and V is TRBV6-5, with TRBD2 as a possible D gene (6 bases). V dropped 2 bases and J dropped 5 bases, with 18 bases sitting between them. Germline CDR1 and CDR2: MNHEY and SVGAGI. CDR3 length: 16 amino acids. CDR3 coding DNA: TGTGCCAGCAGTTACCCAAGACTAGAGGGGATCGAGACCCAGTACTTC. Amino acids: CASSYPRLEGIETQYF.

A single count supports this clone. Mismatch with germline at one junction end may stem from a read error. The chain uses TRBV28 and TRBJ2-3; D is unresolved. The CDR3 consists of 11 residues. Germline V CDR1 and CDR2: MDHEN, SYDVKM. Written as DNA, the CDR3 is TGTGCCAGCAGTAAGACAACCGCTTTGAATTTT. This translates into CASSKTTALNF.

V usage is TRBV24-1 and J usage is TRBJ2-7, with 8 bases matching TRBD1. CDR1 and CDR2 from the germline V gene are KGHDR and SFDVKD. With V trimmed by 2 bases and J by 6 bases, 2 bases remained unmatched. This CDR3 region has 13 residues. CDR3 nucleotide sequence: TGTGCCACCAGTGATTGGACAGGGACCGAGCAGTACTTC. Encoded protein: CATSDWTGTEQYF.

CDR3 nucleotides: TGTGCCAGCAGTGAAATAGAGGCTAGCACAGATACGCAGTATTTT. Translation gives CASSEIEASTDTQYF. The J gene is TRBJ2-3, the V gene TRBV2; D is unresolved. With 2 bases removed from V and 0 bases from J, the gap between germline ends came to 9 bases. Germline loops: CDR1 SNHLY, CDR2 FYNNEI. The CDR3 covers 15 residues.

This chain uses TRBV4-3 with TRBJ2-4; perhaps TRBD1 as D (7 bases). Germline V lookup: CDR1 LGHNA, CDR2 YSLEER. Trimming stripped 2 bases from V and 10 bases from J, with 15 bases between. This CDR3 is 14 amino acids long. The CDR3 protein is CASSQTRDSQIQYF. Written as DNA, the CDR3 is TGCGCCAGCAGCCAAACGCGGGACAGTCAGATTCAGTACTTC.

This clone was observed a handful of times. The chain joins TRBV6-4 to TRBJ1-5; 8 bases are shared with TRBD1. The V gene end was trimmed by 0 bases and the J gene end by 6 bases; junction bases not matched to a gene: 10. Germline CDR1 reads MRHNA; CDR2 reads SNTAGT. The CDR3 length is 17 residues. The CDR3 nucleotides read TGTGCCAGCAGTGACTCAGGATACAGGGGGTTAGCTCAGCCCCAGCATTTT. Translated: CASSDSGYRGLAQPQHF.

The chain is built from TRBV2 and TRBJ2-7, with TRBD1 identical over 7 bases. Germline lookup yields CDR1 SNHLY and CDR2 FYNNEI. The ends lost 1 base at V and 5 bases at J; junction bases unmatched: 5. The CDR3 consists of 14 residues. The CDR3 DNA reads TGTGCCAGCAGTGAAGAGGGGGCAGAGGACGAGCAGTACTTC. Amino acid sequence: CASSEEGAEDEQYF.

V is TRBV5-3 and J is TRBJ2-1; TRBD2 agrees at 10 bases. TRBV5-3 is an ORF for which the function is uncertain. J was trimmed by 5 bases and V by 5 bases; bases with no gene match: 10. The CDR3 is made up of 16 amino acids. The CDR3 DNA reads TGTGCCAGAAGTCCACCACAGCGGGAGGGAAACAATGAGCAGTTCTTC. Protein product: CARSPPQREGNNEQFF.

The chain is built from TRBV7-9 and TRBJ1-1; D is perhaps TRBD1 (5 bases). The CDR3 contains 13 residues. V was trimmed by 7 bases and J by 3 bases, leaving 12 bases between them. Per the germline V gene, CDR1 is SEHNR and CDR2 is FQNEAQ (reference sequence). The CDR3: CASILGGDTEAFF. CDR3 coding DNA: TGTGCCAGCATCCTCGGAGGGGACACTGAAGCTTTCTTT.

Here the CDR3 DNA reads TGTGCCAGCAGTTCCGGGGCTGGAAACACCATATATTTT. It yields the protein CASSSGAGNTIYF. The V gene is TRBV6-2 or TRBV6-3, the J gene TRBJ1-3, with D uncertain. The CDR3 runs to 13 residues. Germline V gives CDR1 MNHEY, CDR2 SVGEGT. Deletions cut 4 bases from V and 2 bases from J, with 6 bases between.